The 23 T cell receptor beta chains below were found in one sample sequenced in a study of cytomegalovirus exposure and HLA in healthy donors. The PCR was carried out with 60 Vbeta primers and 13 Jbeta primers. Produced via immunoSEQ multiplex PCR; TCRdb's table is partial and in-frame only. Of fewer than 200,000 clones in the sample, roughly 80% were seen once. Sample: PBMCs. These receptors came from a woman aged 18-30 years in good health and CMV-seronegative.

The gene calls are TRBV30 and TRBJ2-3; tentative D call: TRBD2 (5 bases). Trimming took off 0 bases at V and 4 bases at J, with 23 bases between the two ends. The CDR3 has 18 residues. Germline V gives CDR1 GTSNPN, CDR2 SVGIG (reference sequence). The CDR3, as DNA: TGTGCCTGGAGTGTAACGGGCCGTTGGGTGGTCGGGGCAGATACGCAGTATTTT. Protein product: CAWSVTGRWVVGADTQYF. Looking up the rest from reference TRBV30 and TRBJ2-3 gives the full variable domain: SQTIHQWPATLVQPVGSPLSLECTVEGTSNPNLYWYRQAAGRGLQLLFYSVGIGQISSEVPQNLSASRPQDRQFILSSKKLLLSDSGFYLCAWSVTGRWVVGADTQYFGPGTRLTVL.

This chain joins TRBV11-2 and TRBJ1-1; D remains ambiguous. CDR1 is SGHAT and CDR2 is FQNNGV in the germline V gene. V was cut by 1 base and J by 5 bases, with 11 bases left in between. The CDR3 has 14 amino acids. The CDR3 coding sequence is TGTGCCAGCAGCTTAGCTCTGAGGGCGACTGAAGCTTTCTTT. It codes for CASSLALRATEAFF.

V and J are TRBV27 and TRBJ2-1; 8 positions agree with TRBD2. The V and J ends lost 7 bases and 12 bases, in that order; junction bases with no gene match: 23. CDR1 MNHEY and CDR2 SMNVEV come from the germline V gene (reference sequence). There are 17 residues in the CDR3. The CDR3 DNA sequence: TGTGCCAGCACCGACGGGGGGGGACCCCGCGCGAATAGGGCGCAGTTCTTC. It codes for CASTDGGGPRANRAQFF.

The CDR3 DNA follows: TGTGCCAGCAGCTCGGACAGGGCCACTGAAGCTTTCTTT. Its protein is CASSSDRATEAFF. The chain employs TRBV11-2 and TRBJ1-1; 8 bases are a match to TRBD1. The CDR3 runs 13 residues. CDR1 is SGHAT and CDR2 is FQNNGV in the germline V gene. Unmatched junction bases numbered 2, after V lost 4 bases and J lost 4 bases. Variable domain in full (rest from reference TRBV11-2 and TRBJ1-1): EAGVAQSPRYKIIEKRQSVAFWCNPISGHATLYWYQQILGQGPKLLIQFQNNGVVDDSQLPKDRFSAERLKGVDSTLKIQPAKLEDSAVYLCASSSDRATEAFFGQGTRLTVV.

The V and J genes are TRBV9 and TRBJ2-6; no definite D call. There are 15 residues in the CDR3. Germline V gene sequence: CDR1 SGDLS, CDR2 YYNGEE. Trimming pared 3 bases from V and 4 bases from J, leaving 11 bases between. In DNA form, the CDR3 reads TGTGCCAGCAGCGCTAGTAGGTTCGGGGCCAACGTCCTGACTTTC. This translates into CASSASRFGANVLTF.

Note on this clone: An end of the junction differs from the germline gene, which may be a read error. Other DNA sequences in the sample encode the same CDR3. The genes are TRBV28 and TRBJ2-6, with D possibly being TRBD2 (5 bases). Germline values: CDR1 MDHEN, CDR2 SYDVKM. The CDR3 runs to 16 residues. As DNA, the CDR3 is TGTGCCAGTAGTTTATTACCGGGATCTGGGGCCAACGTCCTGACTTTC. Residues: CASSLLPGSGANVLTF.

This clone came up a few times. The rearrangement links TRBV5-4 to TRBJ2-7, with TRBD1 matching over 9 bases. CDR3 length: 14 amino acids. The J segment lost 3 bases and the V segment lost 2 bases, leaving 3 bases of the junction unmatched. Germline V gene sequence: CDR1 SGHNT, CDR2 YYREEE (reference sequence). CDR3 region: CASSLPGQGYEQYF. CDR3 bases: TGTGCCAGCAGCTTACCGGGACAGGGCTACGAGCAGTACTTC.

The J gene is TRBJ2-1, the V gene TRBV4-1, with D possibly TRBD2 on 5 matching bases. Trimming took off 3 bases at V and 4 bases at J, with 7 bases between the two ends. The germline gives CDR1 MGHRA, CDR2 YSYEKL. The CDR3 consists of 13 residues. The CDR3 loop is CASSQTTYNEQFF. In nucleotides, the CDR3 is TGCGCCAGCAGCCAGACTACTTACAATGAGCAGTTCTTC.

The J gene is TRBJ2-1, the V gene TRBV6-5; TRBD2 agrees at 11 bases. Germline CDR1 MNHEY, CDR2 SVGAGI. Unmatched junction bases numbered 1, after V lost 2 bases and J lost 1 base. The CDR3 loop spans 16 amino acids. The CDR3 nucleotides read TGTGCCAGCAGTTACGTAGCGGGAGGGTCCTACAATGAGCAGTTCTTC. Protein: CASSYVAGGSYNEQFF.

The genes are TRBV28 and TRBJ2-1; 10 bases are shared with TRBD1. V trimming: 6 bases; J trimming: 4 bases; junction bases outside the gene matches: 6. Germline lookup yields CDR1 MDHEN and CDR2 SYDVKM. CDR3 size: 15 residues. The CDR3 spells CASSRTGGIYNEQFF. The CDR3 DNA sequence: TGTGCCAGCAGCCGGACAGGGGGGATTTACAATGAGCAGTTCTTC.

The V call is TRBV9, the J call TRBJ2-1, with 8 nucleotides matching TRBD1. The CDR3 covers 15 residues. The J segment lost 8 bases and the V segment lost 0 bases, leaving 7 bases of the junction unmatched. Germline V gene lookup returns CDR1 SGDLS and CDR2 YYNGEE. The CDR3 nucleotides read TGTGCCAGCAGCGTAGCGAGGCAGGGGGCTTATGAGCAGTTCTTC. Its protein product is CASSVARQGAYEQFF.

This CDR3 reads CASSTPHQKGAEGEQYF. The CDR3 DNA reads as TGTGCCAGCAGCACCCCCCACCAGAAGGGGGCGGAGGGCGAGCAGTACTTC. The chain couples TRBV7-8 to TRBJ2-7, with TRBD1 as a possible D gene (7 bases). Germline CDR1 is SGHVS and CDR2 is FQNEAQ. V lost 5 bases to trimming and J lost 6 bases, with 26 bases between them. The CDR3 is 17 amino acids.

The J gene is TRBJ2-7, the V gene TRBV28, with 8 bases aligning to TRBD1. Looked up from germline, CDR1 is MDHEN and CDR2 is SYDVKM. This CDR3 spans 18 amino acids. The trim removed 3 bases at V and 3 bases at J, leaving 16 bases unmatched. CDR3 bases: TGTGCCAGCAGTTTTTTTGTCCCTCACACGGACAGGGTCTACGAGCAGTACTTC. Protein sequence: CASSFFVPHTDRVYEQYF.

This sequence joins TRBV28 and TRBJ1-5, with TRBD1 matching over 10 bases. The germline gives CDR1 MDHEN, CDR2 SYDVKM. The CDR3 has 18 residues. The V gene end was trimmed by 5 bases and the J gene end by 2 bases; junction bases not matched to a gene: 12. CDR3 sequence (DNA): TGTGCCAGCAGTCTTCCGACAGGGGGCGAGGTCGGCAATCAGCCCCAGCATTTT. Protein sequence: CASSLPTGGEVGNQPQHF.

This sequence joins TRBV6-5 and TRBJ2-5; D uncertain. The CDR3 spans 15 residues. The germline V and J ends were trimmed by 5 bases and 4 bases, with 17 bases remaining between them. Germline V lookup: CDR1 MNHEY, CDR2 SVGAGI. The CDR3 bases are TGTGCCAGCAGTGCCCCTGGCAGGTACGGAGAGACCCAGTACTTC. Its protein is CASSAPGRYGETQYF.

The V call is TRBV28, the J call TRBJ1-5, with unresolved D. The CDR3 sequence is 15 residues long. Germline V gene sequence: CDR1 MDHEN, CDR2 SYDVKM. V was cut by 5 bases and J by 3 bases, with 14 bases left in between. The CDR3 is CASSTPGTDNQPQHF. The DNA for the CDR3 is TGTGCCAGCAGTACACCGGGAACAGACAATCAGCCCCAGCATTTT.

The rearrangement joins TRBV29-1 to TRBJ2-7; possible D gene TRBD1, 6 bases. Germline V gene lookup returns CDR1 SQVTM and CDR2 ANQGSEA. The CDR3 covers 13 residues. Trimming pared 2 bases from V and 9 bases from J, leaving 17 bases between. This CDR3 reads CSVEPDRPGGQYF. CDR3 in DNA: TGCAGCGTTGAACCCGACAGGCCTGGGGGGCAGTACTTC.

This sequence joins TRBV7-9 and TRBJ1-3, with D unclear. The CDR3 extends over 14 amino acids. Germline assignment: CDR1 SEHNR and CDR2 FQNEAQ (reference sequence). V lost 2 bases to trimming and J lost 3 bases, with 8 bases between them. In nucleotides, the CDR3 is TGTGCCAGCAGCTTAAGTGCCAGTGGAAACACCATATATTTT. Amino acid sequence: CASSLSASGNTIYF.

The J gene is TRBJ1-1, the V gene TRBV4-3; perhaps TRBD1 as D (5 bases). The length of the CDR3 is 15 residues. V lost 1 base and J lost 1, with 10 bases in between. The germline CDR1 and CDR2 sequences are LGHNA and YSLEER. This chain's CDR3 is CASSQGSRENTEAFF. Written as DNA, the CDR3 is TGCGCCAGCAGCCAAGGATCCAGGGAGAACACTGAAGCTTTCTTT.

The DNA for the CDR3 is TGTGCCAGCAGCTTACGCTTAGCGGGAGGGCACGATGAGCAGTTCTTC. As protein: CASSLRLAGGHDEQFF. The chain links TRBV11-3 to TRBJ2-1; 11 bases agree with TRBD2. CDR3 length: 16 residues. Germline CDR1 reads SGHNT; CDR2 reads YENEEA. V was pared by 2 bases and J by 8 bases, with 8 bases of the junction left unmatched.

This clone was recorded a few times. The chain uses TRBV11-2 and TRBJ1-2; D unclear. The germline V gene has CDR1 SGHAT and CDR2 FQNNGV. The CDR3 sequence is 13 residues long. Deletions cut 1 base from V and 8 bases from J, with 11 bases between. The CDR3 nucleotides read TGTGCCAGCAGCTTAGTTGAGGGTTGGGGCTACACCTTC. Its translation: CASSLVEGWGYTF.

This clone occurred once. The rearrangement uses TRBV25-1 and TRBJ1-2; 9 bases align to TRBD1. The V segment lost 3 bases and the J segment 5 bases; nucleotides outside the gene matches: 7. This CDR3 comprises 15 residues. CDR1 and CDR2 (germline): MGHDK, SYGVNS. DNA for the CDR3: TGTGCCAGCAGTGACCCCGGGACAGGGTTTTATGGCTACACCTTC. Translation: CASSDPGTGFYGYTF.

The chain joins TRBV15 to TRBJ2-7; TRBD1 aligns across 7 bases. Trimming removed 3 bases from V and 2 bases from J; junction bases left unmatched: 7. CDR1 and CDR2 (germline): LNHNV, YYDKDF (reference sequence). The CDR3 runs 15 residues. The CDR3 is CATSRERQGAYEQYF. CDR3 nucleotides: TGTGCCACCAGCAGGGAAAGACAGGGTGCCTACGAGCAGTACTTC. Drawing the rest from reference TRBV15 and TRBJ2-7, the complete variable domain is DAMVIQNPRYQVTQFGKPVTLSCSQTLNHNVMYWYQQKSSQAPKLLFHYYDKDFNNEADTPDNFQSRRPNTSFCFLDIRSPGLGDTAMYLCATSRERQGAYEQYFGPGTRLTVT.